The 11 T cell receptor beta chains presented below share a single source sample, sequenced in a study of cytomegalovirus exposure and HLA in healthy donors. A multiplex PCR was run with 60 Vbeta primers and 13 Jbeta primers. Profiling relied on immunoSEQ multiplex PCR, and the TCRdb table lists in-frame clones only, not all of them. The table has roughly 99,000 clones, 82% seen once. Sequenced: PBMCs. The receptors derive from a man aged 25-45 years in good health and CMV-seropositive.

V gene TRBV19 combines with J gene TRBJ2-7; weak D call: TRBD2 (7 bases). The CDR3 runs 13 residues. V shed 9 bases and J shed 6 bases, with 18 bases lying between them. The germline gives CDR1 LNHDA, CDR2 SQIVND (reference sequence). CDR3 in DNA: TGTGCCAGCCGACTTGGGGGGGCAGGCGAGCAGTACTTC. Its translation: CASRLGGAGEQYF.

Here the CDR3 reads CASSLPGGFSYNEQFF. The CDR3, as DNA: TGTGCCAGCAGCCTCCCCGGGGGTTTCTCCTACAATGAGCAGTTCTTC. V is TRBV11-2 and J is TRBJ2-1; tentatively, D is TRBD2 (6 bases). The ends were cut back, 5 bases at V and 0 bases at J, with 14 bases in the middle. CDR3 size: 16 residues. In germline, CDR1 is SGHAT, CDR2 FQNNGV.

The gene calls are TRBV18 and TRBJ1-5; 7 nucleotides line up with TRBD1. The length of the CDR3 is 16 residues. V shed 2 bases and J 6 bases; nucleotides not matched to a gene: 10. Germline values: CDR1 KGHSH, CDR2 LQKENI. The CDR3 region is CASSPYLTGRTQPQHF. In DNA form, the CDR3 reads TGTGCCAGCTCACCATACCTGACAGGGCGAACTCAGCCCCAGCATTTT.

The rearrangement links TRBV4-1 to TRBJ1-4; the D gene is possibly TRBD1 (6 bases). The CDR3 totals 15 residues. Deletions cut 0 bases from V and 8 bases from J, with 13 bases between. CDR1 and CDR2 (germline): MGHRA, YSYEKL. This CDR3 is CASSQDMPGAEKLFF. The CDR3 nucleotides read TGCGCCAGCAGCCAAGATATGCCAGGGGCCGAAAAACTGTTTTTT.

The V call is TRBV11-2, the J call TRBJ1-5, with no clear D. The V gene lost 5 bases and the J gene lost 3 bases, with 11 bases spanning the gap. CDR3 length: 14 residues. Germline V gene data show CDR1 as SGHAT and CDR2 as FQNNGV. The CDR3 nucleotides read TGTGCCAGCAGCCGCGACTATACCAATCAGCCCCAGCATTTT. Amino acids: CASSRDYTNQPQHF.

The genes are TRBV7-2 and TRBJ1-5; D is unclear. The ends were cut back, 6 bases at V and 1 base at J, with 13 bases in the middle. The CDR3 sequence is 15 residues long. The germline V gene has CDR1 SGHTA and CDR2 FQGNSA. The CDR3 reads CASRRNRGSNQPQHF. The CDR3 DNA sequence: TGTGCCAGCAGACGCAATAGAGGAAGCAATCAGCCCCAGCATTTT.

The genes are TRBV29-1 and TRBJ2-7; D gene unclear. CDR1 and CDR2 from the germline V gene are SQVTM and ANQGSEA. The CDR3 spans 12 residues. The V and J ends lost 3 bases and 5 bases respectively, with 11 bases between them. The CDR3 nucleotides read TGCAGCGTTGATGGGCCCAGAGACGAGCAGTACTTC. As protein: CSVDGPRDEQYF.

The chain has TRBV29-1 and TRBJ2-7, with 8 bases aligning to TRBD2. CDR1 is SQVTM, CDR2 ANQGSEA, per germline. The CDR3 spans 14 residues. With V trimmed by 7 bases and J by 5 bases, 13 bases remained unmatched. CDR3 amino acids: CSARGGTTIHEQYF. The CDR3 DNA is TGCAGCGCCCGGGGGGGGACGACTATCCACGAGCAGTACTTC.

The rearrangement uses TRBV6-5 and TRBJ2-7, with 8 bases lining up with TRBD1. Losses at the gene ends were 8 bases for V and 3 bases for J; bases not matched to a gene: 6. Germline lookup yields CDR1 MNHEY and CDR2 SVGAGI. The CDR3 is made up of 13 amino acids. The CDR3 nucleotides are TGTGCCAGCTTTGGAACAGGGGGCTACGAGCAGTACTTC. This encodes CASFGTGGYEQYF.

The table lists this clone with a few counts. The J gene is TRBJ2-5, the V gene TRBV19, with D perhaps matching TRBD1 (6 bases). The V gene lost 5 bases and the J gene lost 13 bases, with 20 bases spanning the gap. Germline CDR1 is LNHDA and CDR2 is SQIVND (reference sequence). The CDR3 spans 13 residues. Written as DNA, the CDR3 is TGTGCCAGTAGTGTAACAGGGAATTGGCAGTTGTACTTC. It encodes CASSVTGNWQLYF.

The chain carries TRBV10-1 and TRBJ1-2, with 9 positions matching TRBD1. The CDR3 runs 15 residues. V shed 10 bases and J 2 bases; nucleotides not matched to a gene: 11. Germline-derived CDR1 and CDR2 are WNHNN and SYGVQD (reference sequence). The chain's CDR3 is CATRQGGSKNYGYTF. The DNA of the CDR3 is TGCGCCACGCGACAGGGGGGGAGTAAGAACTATGGCTACACCTTC.